The rows below give T cell receptor beta chains drawn from one sample of a study of shared clonotypes between healthy human individuals. The repertoire was sequenced with immunoSEQ multiplex PCR; TCRdb's copy has only in-frame clones and lacks some. The sample lists tens of thousands of clones; 60% to 80% were seen once. Sequenced sample: memory CD8+ T cells sorted from blood. These receptors all stem from a man aged 30 to 39 in good health. CDR3s include the opening cysteine and the closing phenylalanine or tryptophan. The order of the fields is CDR3 DNA, CDR3 protein, clone size, D gene, J gene, V gene. A D gene is named only where the DNA matches it firmly. A row's size may be missing; if present it is once, few, many or a size class.

TGTGCCAGCAGCTACCGGGACAGGGACAGTCAGCCCCAGCATTTT | CASSYRDRDSQPQHF | NA | TRBD1 | TRBJ1-5 | TRBV7-8
TGTGCCAGCAGCTTAGGGGGACAGGGGACGTACCAAGAGACCCAGTACTTC | CASSLGGQGTYQETQYF | NA | TRBD1 | TRBJ2-5 | TRBV7-2
TGTGCCAGCAGTCTGGACAGGGAATATGGCTACACCTTC | CASSLDREYGYTF | NA | TRBD1 | TRBJ1-2 | TRBV5-4
TGTGCCAGCAGCAGTGCGACCCAGGGGCCAGTGGCCGGGGAGCTGTTTTTT | CASSSATQGPVAGELFF | NA | NA | TRBJ2-2 | TRBV11-3
TGTGCCAGCAGCCCGGTTCGACTAGCGTACAATGAGCAGTTCTTC | CASSPVRLAYNEQFF | many | TRBD2 | TRBJ2-1 | TRBV2
TGTGCCAGCAGTCCTGCCGGGGAGCTGTTTTTT | CASSPAGELFF | NA | NA | TRBJ2-2 | TRBV11-1
TGTGCCAGCAACCCTTTCGGGGGAGAGGGCACCGGGGAGCTGTTTTTT | CASNPFGGEGTGELFF | NA | NA | TRBJ2-2 | TRBV6-6
TGTGCCAGCAGCCCCGAAAGGAATGAGCAGTTCTTC | CASSPERNEQFF | NA | NA | TRBJ2-1 | TRBV5-6
TGTGCCAGCGGACAGGGGTTGAACACTGAAGCTTTCTTT | CASGQGLNTEAFF | NA | TRBD1 | TRBJ1-1 | TRBV18
TGTGCCAGCCTGACAGGGGATGGCTACACCTTC | CASLTGDGYTF | NA | TRBD1 | TRBJ1-2 | TRBV19
TGTGCCAGCAGCCAAGGGGAGGGGACTAGCGGCAATGAGCAGTTCTTC | CASSQGEGTSGNEQFF | NA | TRBD2 | TRBJ2-1 | TRBV9
TGTGCCAGCAGTGAAGGACTAGCGGGAAGCTACGAGCAGTACTTC | CASSEGLAGSYEQYF | few | TRBD2 | TRBJ2-7 | TRBV6-1
TGTGCCAGCAGCTTTGGGGGGACTAGTTCCTACGAGCAGTACTTC | CASSFGGTSSYEQYF | NA | TRBD2 | TRBJ2-7 | TRBV7-2
TGTGCCAGCAGCCAAGATGCTAGGGGAAGCTCAGATACGCAGTATTTT | CASSQDARGSSDTQYF | few | NA | TRBJ2-3 | TRBV14
TGTGCCAGCAGCTCCGGGGTCTCCGAGCAGTACTTC | CASSSGVSEQYF | NA | NA | TRBJ2-7 | TRBV11-2
TGTGCCAGCAGCGAAACCATGCCACAAAGTCGGGCCAACGTCCTGACTTTC | CASSETMPQSRANVLTF | NA | NA | TRBJ2-6 | TRBV7-7
TGTGCCAGCAGTGAGCAGGTCAACGGGGAGCTGTTTTTT | CASSEQVNGELFF | few | NA | TRBJ2-2 | TRBV6-4
TGTGCCAGCAGTGAAGACCGGGACAGGGAGACCCAGTACTTC | CASSEDRDRETQYF | NA | TRBD1 | TRBJ2-5 | TRBV25-1
TGTGCCAGCAGTTTATTGCCCCCTCGTAGGGAGGGTGGCAATGAGCAGTTCTTC | CASSLLPPRREGGNEQFF | NA | TRBD2 | TRBJ2-1 | TRBV27
TGCAGCGTTGCTTCCGAGACCTCCTACGAGCAGTACTTC | CSVASETSYEQYF | NA | NA | TRBJ2-7 | TRBV29-1
TGTGCCAGCAGCCTCCGGGACGCGAGTGTCGAGACCCAGTACTTC | CASSLRDASVETQYF | NA | NA | TRBJ2-5 | TRBV27
TGCAGCGTTGCCAGGATGAACACTGAAGCTTTCTTT | CSVARMNTEAFF | NA | NA | TRBJ1-1 | TRBV29-1
TGCGCCAGCAGCCGAGGGACTAGCGGGGATTACAATGAGCAGTTCTTC | CASSRGTSGDYNEQFF | many | TRBD2 | TRBJ2-1 | TRBV4-3
TGCGCCAGCAGCCAGTCCGGGACAGGGGTTTCCGAGCAGTACTTC | CASSQSGTGVSEQYF | NA | TRBD1 | TRBJ2-7 | TRBV4-1
TGCGCCAGCAGCCAAGATGTAGGGGCTGGGGCCAACGTCCTGACTTTC | CASSQDVGAGANVLTF | many | NA | TRBJ2-6 | TRBV4-3
TGTGCCTCACCCAGGCAGACCCGGGTCCTAGGGGACTACAATGAGCAGTTCTTC | CASPRQTRVLGDYNEQFF | once | NA | TRBJ2-1 | TRBV30
TGTGCCAGCAGCACACAAGCCGGGACGCGTAATGAAAAACTGTTTTTT | CASSTQAGTRNEKLFF | NA | NA | TRBJ1-4 | TRBV21-1
TGTGCCAGCAGTGAAGGCTCTGGGGCCAACGTCCTGACTTTC | CASSEGSGANVLTF | many | NA | TRBJ2-6 | TRBV6-4
TGTGCCAGCAGTGCCGGACTAGCGGGAGGCCCCTCCTACGAGCAGTACTTC | CASSAGLAGGPSYEQYF | NA | TRBD2 | TRBJ2-7 | TRBV2
TGTGCCAGCAGTGAAACTGGAGGGGGCGGCACAGATACGCAGTATTTT | CASSETGGGGTDTQYF | many | NA | TRBJ2-3 | TRBV6-4
TGCGCCAGCAGCCAAGATGATTCCCCAGAGACCCAGTACTTC | CASSQDDSPETQYF | many | NA | TRBJ2-5 | TRBV4-1
TGTGCCAGCAGCTTGGCCCCGGGAGGACTGGACGAGCAGTACTTC | CASSLAPGGLDEQYF | NA | TRBD2 | TRBJ2-7 | TRBV5-5
TGTGCCAGCAGCTTAGGTGGTAGCGGGGGGTATTACGAGCAGTACTTC | CASSLGGSGGYYEQYF | few | TRBD2 | TRBJ2-7 | TRBV13
TGTGCTAGTGGTGGGGGGGACAGTCCACAGACCCAGTACTTC | CASGGGDSPQTQYF | once | NA | TRBJ2-5 | TRBV12-5
TGTGCCAGCTCACCGCAGACTAGTTACAATGAGCAGTTCTTC | CASSPQTSYNEQFF | many | NA | TRBJ2-1 | TRBV18
TGTGCCAGCATCACAGGGGCTCGCGATCAGCCCCAGCATTTT | CASITGARDQPQHF | NA | NA | TRBJ1-5 | TRBV21-1
TGCGCCAGCAGCCCGAACACAGGGGGCGCAGAGACCCAGTACTTC | CASSPNTGGAETQYF | NA | TRBD1 | TRBJ2-5 | TRBV5-1
TGTGCCAGTAGTATCTGGCAGGGCGGCAATCAGCCCCAGCATTTT | CASSIWQGGNQPQHF | few | NA | TRBJ1-5 | TRBV19
TGTGCCAGCAGCGAACGGGACAGGGAATCGGAAGAGCAGTTCTTC | CASSERDRESEEQFF | NA | TRBD1 | TRBJ2-1 | TRBV7-9
TGTGCCAGCAGCCCGAGGACTAGCGGGAGGGCCAATGAGCAGTTCTTC | CASSPRTSGRANEQFF | NA | TRBD2 | TRBJ2-1 | TRBV7-3
TGTGCCAGCAGTTTATTGGCGACTAGCTGGACCTACGAGCAGTACTTC | CASSLLATSWTYEQYF | NA | TRBD2 | TRBJ2-7 | TRBV28
TGTGCCACCAGCCGGGACCTCAGTTACGAGCAGTACTTC | CATSRDLSYEQYF | few | NA | TRBJ2-7 | TRBV15
TGTGCCAGCAGCCCCCGGGAGGGCCTTTTCCACGAGCAGTACTTC | CASSPREGLFHEQYF | NA | TRBD2 | TRBJ2-7 | TRBV7-8
TGTGCCAGCAGTTGGACTGTTGCTGGGGCCAACGTCCTGACTTTC | CASSWTVAGANVLTF | NA | NA | TRBJ2-6 | TRBV13
TGTGCCAGCAGCTCGGGGGCAGGGTACGAGCAGTACTTC | CASSSGAGYEQYF | NA | NA | TRBJ2-7 | TRBV7-6
TGTGCCAGCAGCTATCCAGTAGACGAGCAGTACTTC | CASSYPVDEQYF | few | NA | TRBJ2-7 | TRBV7-9
TGTGCCTGGAGTGGGGGGAGCTCCTACAATGAGCAGTTCTTC | CAWSGGSSYNEQFF | once | NA | TRBJ2-1 | TRBV30
TGTGCCAGCAGCTCCCTCAATAGACTAGCGGGAGGAGAGACCCAGTACTTC | CASSSLNRLAGGETQYF | few | TRBD2 | TRBJ2-5 | TRBV11-2
TGCGCCAGCATGGCCATGAACACTGAAGCTTTCTTT | CASMAMNTEAFF | NA | NA | TRBJ1-1 | TRBV4-1
TGTGCCAGCAGTTACGTAGCGGGAGGTAACACCGGGGAGCTGTTTTTT | CASSYVAGGNTGELFF | NA | TRBD2 | TRBJ2-2 | TRBV6-5
TGTGCCAGCAGTTACTCGACTGGGGCCAAAAACATTCAGTACTTC | CASSYSTGAKNIQYF | many | NA | TRBJ2-4 | TRBV10-3
TGCAGCGCAATCCCGGGACACGCAGACTATGGCTACACCTTC | CSAIPGHADYGYTF | NA | NA | TRBJ1-2 | TRBV29-1
TGTGCCAGTAGTACGAGGACTAGCGGAGACTCCTACGAGCAGTACTTC | CASSTRTSGDSYEQYF | NA | TRBD2 | TRBJ2-7 | TRBV19
TGTGCCAGCAGTTTGGGTCAGTACAATGAGCAATTCTTC | CASSLGQYNEQFF | NA | NA | TRBJ2-1 | TRBV28